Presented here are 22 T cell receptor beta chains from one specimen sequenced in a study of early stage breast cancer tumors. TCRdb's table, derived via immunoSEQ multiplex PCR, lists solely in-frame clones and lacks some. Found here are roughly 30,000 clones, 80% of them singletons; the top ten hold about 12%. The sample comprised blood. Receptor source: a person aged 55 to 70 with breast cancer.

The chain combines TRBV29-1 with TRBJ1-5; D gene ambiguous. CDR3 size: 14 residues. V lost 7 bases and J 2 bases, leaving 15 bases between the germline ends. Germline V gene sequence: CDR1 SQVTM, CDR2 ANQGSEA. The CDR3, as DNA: TGCAGCGCCATGACTGGTTGGGGCAATCAGCCCCAGCATTTT. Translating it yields CSAMTGWGNQPQHF.

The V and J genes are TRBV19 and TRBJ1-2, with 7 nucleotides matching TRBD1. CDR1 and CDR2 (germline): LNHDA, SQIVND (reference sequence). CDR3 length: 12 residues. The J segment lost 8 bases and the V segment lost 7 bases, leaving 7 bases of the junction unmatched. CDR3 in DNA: TGTGCCAGTAACCCGACAGGGTCGGGCTACACCTTC. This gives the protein CASNPTGSGYTF.

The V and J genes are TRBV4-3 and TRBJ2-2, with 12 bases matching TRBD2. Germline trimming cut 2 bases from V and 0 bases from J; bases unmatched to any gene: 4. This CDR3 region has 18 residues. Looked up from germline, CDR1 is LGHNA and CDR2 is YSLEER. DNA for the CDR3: TGCGCCAGCAGCCAATCAGGACTAGCGGGAACGAACACCGGGGAGCTGTTTTTT. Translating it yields CASSQSGLAGTNTGELFF.

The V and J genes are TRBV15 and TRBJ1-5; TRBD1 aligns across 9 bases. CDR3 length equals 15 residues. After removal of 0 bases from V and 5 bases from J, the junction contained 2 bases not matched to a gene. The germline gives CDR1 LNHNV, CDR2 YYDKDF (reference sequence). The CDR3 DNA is TGTGCCACCAGCAGAGAGGACAGGGGAGATCAGCCCCAGCATTTT. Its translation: CATSREDRGDQPQHF.

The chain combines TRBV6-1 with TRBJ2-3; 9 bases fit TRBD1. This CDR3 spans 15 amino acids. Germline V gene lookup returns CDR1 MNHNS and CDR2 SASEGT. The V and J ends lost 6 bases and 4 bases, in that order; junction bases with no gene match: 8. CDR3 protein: CASSRSTGGADTQYF. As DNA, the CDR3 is TGTGCCAGCAGCCGATCAACAGGGGGCGCAGATACGCAGTATTTT.

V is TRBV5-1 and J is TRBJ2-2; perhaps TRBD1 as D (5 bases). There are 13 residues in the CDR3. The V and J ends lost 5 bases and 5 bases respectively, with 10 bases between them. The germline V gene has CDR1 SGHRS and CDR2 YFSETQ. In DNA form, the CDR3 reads TGCGCCAGCAGTGTCCAGGGTACCGGGGAGCTGTTTTTT. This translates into CASSVQGTGELFF.

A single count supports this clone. DNA of the CDR3: TGTGCCAGCAGTTCCTCACCGTCCGGGCCCCAGCATTTT. It translates to CASSSSPSGPQHF. The chain carries TRBV6-5 and TRBJ1-5, with D unresolved. The CDR3 has 13 amino acids. The V and J ends lost 4 bases and 9 bases respectively, with 13 bases between them. Germline V gene lookup returns CDR1 MNHEY and CDR2 SVGAGI.

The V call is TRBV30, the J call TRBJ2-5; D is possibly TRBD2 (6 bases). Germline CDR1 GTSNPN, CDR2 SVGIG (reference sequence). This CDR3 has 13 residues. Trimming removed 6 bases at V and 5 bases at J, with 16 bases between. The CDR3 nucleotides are TGTGCCTGCGCTGGCGGGGACGGGGAGACCCAGTACTTC. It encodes CACAGGDGETQYF.

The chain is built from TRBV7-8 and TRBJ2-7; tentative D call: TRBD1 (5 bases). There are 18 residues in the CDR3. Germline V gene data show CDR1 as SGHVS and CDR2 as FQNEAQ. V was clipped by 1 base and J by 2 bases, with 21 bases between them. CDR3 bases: TGTGCCAGCAGCTTAGAGGGGTTGTTGCAAAACCTGGCCTACGAGCAGTACTTC. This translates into CASSLEGLLQNLAYEQYF.

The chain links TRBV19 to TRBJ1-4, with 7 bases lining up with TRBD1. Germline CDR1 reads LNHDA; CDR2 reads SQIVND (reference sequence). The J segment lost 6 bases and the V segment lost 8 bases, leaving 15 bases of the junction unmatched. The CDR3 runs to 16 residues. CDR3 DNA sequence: TGTGCCAGTTCCGGGACAGCTCGGGTGGTTTATGAAAAACTGTTTTTT. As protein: CASSGTARVVYEKLFF.

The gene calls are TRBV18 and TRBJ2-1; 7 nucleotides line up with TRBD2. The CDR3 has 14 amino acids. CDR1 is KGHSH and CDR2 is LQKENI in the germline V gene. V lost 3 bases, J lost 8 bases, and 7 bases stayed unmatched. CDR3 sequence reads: CASSPQRDTHEQFF. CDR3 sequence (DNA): TGTGCCAGCTCACCCCAGCGGGATACCCATGAGCAGTTCTTC. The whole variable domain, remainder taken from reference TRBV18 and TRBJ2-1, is NAGVMQNPRHLVRRRGQEARLRCSPMKGHSHVYWYRQLPEEGLKFMVYLQKENIIDESGMPKERFSAEFPKEGPSILRIQQVVRGDSAAYFCASSPQRDTHEQFFGPGTRLTVL.

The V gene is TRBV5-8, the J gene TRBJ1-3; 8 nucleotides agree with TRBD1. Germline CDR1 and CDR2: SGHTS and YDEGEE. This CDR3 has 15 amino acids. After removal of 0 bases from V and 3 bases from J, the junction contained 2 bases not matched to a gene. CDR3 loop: CASSLDDRGGNTIYF. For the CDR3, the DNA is TGTGCCAGCAGCTTGGATGACAGGGGTGGAAACACCATATATTTT.

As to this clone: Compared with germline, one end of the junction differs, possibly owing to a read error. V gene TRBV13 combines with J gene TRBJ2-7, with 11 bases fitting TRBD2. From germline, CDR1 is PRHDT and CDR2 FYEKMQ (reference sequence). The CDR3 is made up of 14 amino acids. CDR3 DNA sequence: TGTGCCAGCATCTTAGCGGGAGGGCCGCGGGAGCAGTACTTC. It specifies CASILAGGPREQYF.

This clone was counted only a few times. In DNA, the CDR3 is TGTGCCACCATGGCTAGCGGGAGCGGGACCCAGTACTTC. This gives the protein CATMASGSGTQYF. V gene TRBV15 combines with J gene TRBJ2-5; 10 bases map to TRBD2. Germline lookup yields CDR1 LNHNV and CDR2 YYDKDF (reference sequence). Trimming took 7 bases from V and 7 from J; bases not matched to a gene: 6. The CDR3 is 13 amino acids.

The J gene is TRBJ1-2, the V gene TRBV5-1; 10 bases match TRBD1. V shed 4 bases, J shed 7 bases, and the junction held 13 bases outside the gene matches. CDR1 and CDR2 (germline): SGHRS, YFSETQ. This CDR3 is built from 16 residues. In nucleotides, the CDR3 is TGCGCCAGCAGCCGGGGGACAGGGGTTCTTGGAGGTGGCTACACCTTC. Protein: CASSRGTGVLGGGYTF.

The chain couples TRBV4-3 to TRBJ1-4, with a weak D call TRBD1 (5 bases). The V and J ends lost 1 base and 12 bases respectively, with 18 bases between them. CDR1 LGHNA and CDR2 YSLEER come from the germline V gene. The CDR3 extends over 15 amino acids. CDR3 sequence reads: CASSQVGQGPKELFF. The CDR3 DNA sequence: TGCGCCAGCAGCCAAGTGGGGCAGGGCCCGAAGGAACTGTTTTTT.

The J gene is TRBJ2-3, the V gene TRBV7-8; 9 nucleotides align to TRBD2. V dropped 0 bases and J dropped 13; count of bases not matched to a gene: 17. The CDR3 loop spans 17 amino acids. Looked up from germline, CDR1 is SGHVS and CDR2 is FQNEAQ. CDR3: CASSLAGWRQLGLAEYF. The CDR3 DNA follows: TGTGCCAGCAGCTTAGCAGGGTGGCGGCAGCTGGGACTAGCAGAGTATTTT.

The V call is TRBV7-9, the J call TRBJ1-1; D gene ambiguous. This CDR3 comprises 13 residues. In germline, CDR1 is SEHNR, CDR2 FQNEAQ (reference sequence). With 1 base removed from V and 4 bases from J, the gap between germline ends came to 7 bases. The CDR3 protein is CASSLDRFTEAFF. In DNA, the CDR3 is TGTGCCAGCAGCTTAGATAGATTCACTGAAGCTTTCTTT.

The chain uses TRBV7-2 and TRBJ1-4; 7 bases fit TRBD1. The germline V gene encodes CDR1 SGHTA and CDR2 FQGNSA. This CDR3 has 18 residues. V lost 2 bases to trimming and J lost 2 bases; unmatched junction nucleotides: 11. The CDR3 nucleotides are TGTGCCAGCAGCTTACGACCCCTACAGGGGACGACTAATGAAAAACTGTTTTTT. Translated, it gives CASSLRPLQGTTNEKLFF.

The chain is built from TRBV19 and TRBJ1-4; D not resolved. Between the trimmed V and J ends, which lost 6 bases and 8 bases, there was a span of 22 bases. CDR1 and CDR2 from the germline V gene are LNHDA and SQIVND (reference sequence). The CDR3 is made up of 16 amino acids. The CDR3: CASSGHLAGYSEKLFF. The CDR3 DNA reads TGTGCCAGTAGCGGCCATTTGGCGGGATACAGCGAAAAACTGTTTTTT.

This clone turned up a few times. DNA of the CDR3: TGTGCCAGCAGCTTGACCAGACAGGCCACTGAAGCTTTCTTT. It specifies CASSLTRQATEAFF. The J gene is TRBJ1-1, the V gene TRBV5-4; the D gene is possibly TRBD1 (6 bases). From germline, CDR1 is SGHNT and CDR2 YYREEE (reference sequence). V lost 1 base to trimming and J lost 4 bases, with 11 bases between them. CDR3 length equals 14 residues.

CDR3 nucleotides: TGTGCCAGCAGCCCGCGACAGGGAATTACTTACGAGCAGTACTTC. Protein sequence: CASSPRQGITYEQYF. The chain carries TRBV11-2 and TRBJ2-7; 7 positions agree with TRBD1. V shed 5 bases and J 4 bases; nucleotides not matched to a gene: 11. The CDR3 totals 15 residues. Germline CDR1 reads SGHAT; CDR2 reads FQNNGV.